One sample yielded the 24 T cell receptor beta chains listed below, sequenced in a study of TIL therapy for anti-PD-1-resistant metastatic lung cancer. This was the immunoSEQ v3 assay. Assay used: immunoSEQ multiplex PCR; TCRdb lists only in-frame clones, some missing. The table has roughly 50,000 clones, around 64% seen once. Documented time point: pre-treatment sample, taken before nivolumab and TIL therapy. Pleural nodules or supraclavicular lymph nodes made up most of the excised metastases sampled. The sequences come from tumor tissue, collected at baseline. These receptors were taken from a person aged 25-85 years with non-small cell lung cancer.

The chain combines TRBV7-2 with TRBJ1-2; 9 nucleotides line up with TRBD1. This CDR3 spans 16 amino acids. V gave up 0 bases and J gave up 2 bases; unmatched junction bases: 4. Germline V gene data show CDR1 as SGHTA and CDR2 as FQGNSA. The CDR3 sequence: CASSLAIQGANYGYTF. CDR3 DNA: TGTGCCAGCAGCTTAGCCATACAGGGGGCAAACTATGGCTACACCTTC.

This clone has only a few counts. The gene calls are TRBV2 and TRBJ1-3, with 8 bases lining up with TRBD1. The CDR3 is 16 residues long. Trimming took 6 bases from V and 0 from J; bases not matched to a gene: 7. Germline CDR1 SNHLY, CDR2 FYNNEI. The CDR3, as DNA: TGTGCCAGCAGGGGGGCAGGGGGCCTCTCTGGAAACACCATATATTTT. It codes for CASRGAGGLSGNTIYF.

V is TRBV7-2 and J is TRBJ2-7; D is unresolved. Trimming pared 0 bases from V and 3 bases from J, leaving 6 bases between. The CDR3 is made up of 13 amino acids. The germline V gene has CDR1 SGHTA and CDR2 FQGNSA. CDR3: CASSLAPRYEQYF. The CDR3 nucleotides read TGTGCCAGCAGCTTAGCACCCCGCTACGAGCAGTACTTC.

A single count supports this clone. V is TRBV5-1 and J is TRBJ1-6; 12 nucleotides align to TRBD1. The CDR3 consists of 15 residues. Germline V lookup: CDR1 SGHRS, CDR2 YFSETQ. The trim removed 0 bases at V and 12 bases at J, leaving 4 bases unmatched. The DNA of the CDR3 is TGCGCCAGCAGCTTGGGGGACAGGGGGCGTATACCCCTCCACTTT. This encodes CASSLGDRGRIPLHF. The variable domain in full, completed from reference TRBV5-1 and TRBJ1-6, reads KAGVTQTPRYLIKTRGQQVTLSCSPISGHRSVSWYQQTPGQGLQFLFEYFSETQRNKGNFPGRFSGRQFSNSRSEMNVSTLELGDSALYLCASSLGDRGRIPLHFGNGTRLTVT.

This chain joins TRBV5-6 and TRBJ2-2; TRBD2 matches 13 bases. The CDR3 runs to 17 residues. The germline CDR1 and CDR2 sequences are SGHDT and YYEEEE. The trim removed 5 bases at V and 7 bases at J, leaving 11 bases unmatched. Here the CDR3 DNA reads TGTGCCAGCAGTCAATCGACTAGCGGGGGGATCGACGGGGAGCTGTTTTTT. This encodes CASSQSTSGGIDGELFF.

The rearrangement links TRBV6-1 to TRBJ2-7; D gene ambiguous. The CDR3 totals 12 residues. Germline V CDR1 and CDR2: MNHNS, SASEGT. V was clipped by 6 bases and J by 1 base, with 7 bases between them. The CDR3 nucleotides read TGTGCCAGCAGGGACCAATCCTACGAGCAGTACTTC. It specifies CASRDQSYEQYF.

The rearrangement links TRBV5-1 to TRBJ1-1; possibly TRBD1 for D (6 bases). The CDR3 covers 17 residues. The V end lost 4 bases, the J end lost 1 base, and 20 bases lay between the germline ends. Germline lookup yields CDR1 SGHRS and CDR2 YFSETQ. This CDR3 is CASSPEGHLISNTEAFF. DNA for the CDR3: TGCGCCAGCAGCCCGGAGGGACACCTAATTTCGAACACTGAAGCTTTCTTT.

The V call is TRBV5-1, the J call TRBJ2-3; D tentatively reads TRBD1 or TRBD2 (5 bases each). Germline CDR1 SGHRS, CDR2 YFSETQ. Trimming took off 7 bases at V and 0 bases at J, with 15 bases between the two ends. This CDR3 region has 15 residues. The DNA for the CDR3 is TGCGCCAGCGGTCTAGCCAGGGCTAGCACAGATACGCAGTATTTT. It translates to CASGLARASTDTQYF.

This chain connects TRBV6-4 to TRBJ2-7; D is uncertain. Germline V gives CDR1 MRHNA, CDR2 SNTAGT. This CDR3 comprises 12 residues. Trimming pared 4 bases from V and 1 base from J, leaving 5 bases between. CDR3 DNA sequence: TGTGCCAGCAGTGCCCTATCCTACGAGCAGTACTTC. Its translation is CASSALSYEQYF.

CDR3 DNA: TGTGCCAGCAGCTTAGAGGTGATAGCCATCGAGCAGTACTTC. Translated, it gives CASSLEVIAIEQYF. The rearrangement uses TRBV7-2 and TRBJ2-7; D ambiguous. The CDR3 length is 14 residues. Trimming pared 1 base from V and 6 bases from J, leaving 13 bases between. Germline V lookup: CDR1 SGHTA, CDR2 FQGNSA. The full variable domain, in which reference TRBV7-2 and TRBJ2-7 provide the parts outside the CDR3, is GAGVSQSPSNKVTEKGKDVELRCDPISGHTALYWYRQSLGQGLEFLIYFQGNSAPDKSGLPSDRFSAERTGGSVSTLTIQRTQQEDSAVYLCASSLEVIAIEQYFGPGTRLTVT.

This clone was detected once. The rearrangement uses TRBV11-2 and TRBJ2-3; D uncertain. The germline CDR1 and CDR2 sequences are SGHAT and FQNNGV. The CDR3 runs to 16 residues. V was shortened by 2 bases and J by 1 base, with 13 bases between the two germline ends. The CDR3 here is CASSLRQFVGTDTQYF. CDR3 coding DNA: TGTGCCAGCAGCTTACGCCAGTTCGTCGGCACAGATACGCAGTATTTT.

The chain uses TRBV4-1 and TRBJ2-3; 11 bases agree with TRBD2. CDR3 length: 15 amino acids. V lost 4 bases, J lost 4 bases, and 4 bases stayed unmatched. The germline V gene encodes CDR1 MGHRA and CDR2 YSYEKL. DNA of the CDR3: TGCGCCAGCAGCCCGCTAGCGGGAGGTGCAGATACGCAGTATTTT. This translates into CASSPLAGGADTQYF.

This clone was counted between two and nine times. This sequence joins TRBV7-8 and TRBJ1-6; 9 bases align to TRBD1. The CDR3 length is 17 residues. The ends lost 4 bases at V and 7 bases at J; junction bases unmatched: 11. Germline V gene data show CDR1 as SGHVS and CDR2 as FQNEAQ. CDR3 sequence: CASSSRFGDRANSPLHF. The CDR3 DNA reads as TGTGCCAGCAGCTCCCGTTTCGGGGACAGGGCAAATTCACCCCTCCACTTT.

The rearrangement joins TRBV19 to TRBJ2-2; D gene ambiguous. CDR3 length: 16 amino acids. V was cut by 3 bases and J by 0 bases, with 11 bases left in between. Looked up from germline, CDR1 is LNHDA and CDR2 is SQIVND (reference sequence). The CDR3: CASSMSSVANTGELFF. DNA of the CDR3: TGTGCCAGTAGTATGTCGTCGGTCGCGAACACCGGGGAGCTGTTTTTT. The full variable domain, in which reference TRBV19 and TRBJ2-2 provide the parts outside the CDR3, is DGGITQSPKYLFRKEGQNVTLSCEQNLNHDAMYWYRQDPGQGLRLIYYSQIVNDFQKGDIAEGYSVSREKKESFPLTVTSAQKNPTAFYLCASSMSSVANTGELFFGEGSRLTVL.

The chain uses TRBV6-6 and TRBJ2-2; TRBD2 aligns across 9 bases. The CDR3 contains 16 residues. Germline V CDR1 and CDR2: MNHNY, SVGAGI (reference sequence). Unmatched junction bases numbered 8, after V lost 2 bases and J lost 7 bases. Here the CDR3 DNA reads TGTGCCAGCAGTTACGGTCATGGCGGGAGGGGCGGGGAGCTGTTTTTT. It encodes CASSYGHGGRGGELFF.

This clone was detected a few times. The chain joins TRBV6-1 to TRBJ2-5; TRBD1 aligns across 10 bases. V shed 8 bases and J 5 bases; nucleotides not matched to a gene: 8. The germline V gene encodes CDR1 MNHNS and CDR2 SASEGT. CDR3 length: 14 amino acids. The chain's CDR3 is CASYPTGGGETQYF. Written as DNA, the CDR3 is TGTGCCAGCTATCCGACAGGGGGCGGGGAGACCCAGTACTTC.

V is TRBV11-2 and J is TRBJ1-6; 7 bases align to TRBD1. The CDR3 loop spans 12 amino acids. Germline V gene data show CDR1 as SGHAT and CDR2 as FQNNGV. The trim removed 4 bases at V and 9 bases at J, leaving 0 bases unmatched. CDR3 region: CASSYRGSPLHF. CDR3 in DNA: TGTGCCAGCAGCTACAGGGGTTCACCCCTCCACTTT.

The CDR3, as DNA: TGTGCCAGCAGCCCGATGACAGGGACAGATACGCAGTATTTT. Amino acids: CASSPMTGTDTQYF. V usage is TRBV11-1 and J usage is TRBJ2-3, with 7 bases lining up with TRBD1. V shed 5 bases, J shed 3 bases, and the junction held 5 bases outside the gene matches. The germline gives CDR1 SGHAT, CDR2 FQDESV (reference sequence). The CDR3 contains 14 residues.

The chain uses TRBV11-2 and TRBJ1-1; tentatively, D is TRBD1 (6 bases). The CDR3 covers 11 residues. V shed 3 bases and J shed 8 bases, with 7 bases lying between them. Germline CDR1 is SGHAT and CDR2 is FQNNGV. CDR3 sequence: CASSFTGEAFF. DNA of the CDR3: TGTGCCAGCAGCTTTACAGGGGAAGCTTTCTTT.

The chain employs TRBV7-9 and TRBJ2-1; TRBD1 matches at 7 bases. Germline V CDR1 and CDR2: SEHNR, FQNEAQ (reference sequence). V lost 2 bases and J lost 5; bases outside the gene matches: 15. The CDR3 has 18 amino acids. CDR3 sequence (DNA): TGTGCCAGCAGCTTACATCTGGCGCGGACAGGAGTTGACAATGAGCAGTTCTTC. Residues: CASSLHLARTGVDNEQFF.

The CDR3 reads CATSTGGLGNQPQHF. The CDR3 DNA is TGTGCCACTTCGACAGGGGGGTTAGGCAATCAGCCCCAGCATTTT. The V and J genes are TRBV10-3 and TRBJ1-5; 9 nucleotides match TRBD1. V dropped 10 bases and J dropped 2; count of bases not matched to a gene: 9. Germline V CDR1 and CDR2: ENHRY, SYGVKD. The CDR3 is 15 amino acids.

The V call is TRBV19, the J call TRBJ1-4; 10 nucleotides line up with TRBD1. Germline CDR1 reads LNHDA; CDR2 reads SQIVND (reference sequence). J gave up 7 bases and V 3 bases, and 5 bases lay outside the gene matches. The CDR3 runs to 15 residues. The CDR3 protein is CASSIGQGVVEKLFF. Here the CDR3 DNA reads TGTGCCAGTAGTATCGGACAGGGGGTGGTTGAAAAACTGTTTTTT.

The chain's CDR3 is CASSFTLGRSGELFF. The CDR3, as DNA: TGCGCCAGCAGCTTCACCCTCGGGCGGTCCGGGGAGCTGTTTTTT. This chain joins TRBV5-1 and TRBJ2-2; D is ambiguous. Trimming cost V 2 bases and J 6 bases, with 14 bases left between them. The germline CDR1 and CDR2 sequences are SGHRS and YFSETQ. The CDR3 has 15 amino acids.

The gene calls are TRBV19 and TRBJ1-5, with D tentatively TRBD1 (6 bases). V was shortened by 0 bases and J by 6 bases, with 15 bases between the two germline ends. The CDR3 loop spans 16 amino acids. Germline V gene data show CDR1 as LNHDA and CDR2 as SQIVND (reference sequence). The CDR3 DNA reads TGTGCCAGTAGTATAGATCGTTGGGGGGCTCGTCAGCCCCAGCATTTT. Protein product: CASSIDRWGARQPQHF.